The clone carrying this T cell receptor (beta chain) was seen a single time. Antigen unknown. Measured with immunoSEQ multiplex PCR; TCRdb has only the in-frame clones, and not every one. The data show just over 350,000 clones, more than 75% seen once. This record belongs to a study of Ad26.COV2.S vaccination and SARS-CoV-2 variants. Specified treatment: around 19 received Ad26.COV2.S at low or high dose, single or two shots; 5 received placebo; per-sample allocation not given. Day 63 following the first vaccine or placebo injection was when the samples were taken. An Ad26 vector expressing Wuhan-strain SARS-CoV-2 spike served as the vaccine. General study points: Those who received the vaccine showed greater spike-specific TCR breadth than those given placebo. For non-spike TCRs, breadth in vaccine recipients resembled that in placebo recipients.

In germline, CDR1 is MNHEY, CDR2 SVGEGT. CDR3 size: 15 residues. Trimming left V 4 bases short and J 1 base short, with 13 bases between. Sample: peripheral blood, taken in a trial of Ad26.COV2.S vaccine versus placebo. V and J are TRBV6-2 or TRBV6-3 and TRBJ2-5, with D perhaps TRBD2 (6 bases). This clonotype was sampled from a person between 18 and 65 years old who received the Ad26.COV2.S COVID-19 vaccine or a placebo. The CDR3: CASSSSGGSQETQYF. CDR3 coding DNA: TGTGCCAGCAGTTCGTCCGGGGGATCCCAAGAGACCCAGTACTTC.